The rows below give T cell receptor beta chains drawn from one sample of a study of OX40 agonist ivuxolimab in advanced cancers. Profiling relied on immunoSEQ multiplex PCR, and the TCRdb table lists in-frame clones only, not all of them. Here the sample spans fewer than 20,000 clones, about 90% being singletons. Specimen: CD4+ or CD8+ T cells sorted from blood, collected in a trial of the OX40 agonist ivuxolimab. The receptors originated from an adult with an advanced solid tumor such as melanoma, head and neck, liver or kidney cancer. CDR3s include the opening cysteine and the closing phenylalanine or tryptophan. Each record gives: D gene, V gene, J gene, CDR3 protein, CDR3 DNA. A D gene is named only where the DNA matches it firmly.

TRBD1	TRBV9	TRBJ2-2	CASSVIGTANTGELFF	TGTGCCAGCAGCGTAATTGGGACAGCGAACACCGGGGAGCTGTTTTTT
-	TRBV29-1	TRBJ2-7	CSVYGQTYEQYF	TGCAGCGTCTACGGACAGACCTACGAGCAGTACTTC
-	TRBV7-8	TRBJ1-1	CASAWGTEAFF	TGTGCCAGCGCTTGGGGTACTGAAGCTTTCTTT
TRBD1	TRBV5-1	TRBJ1-2	CASSHAVGTGDGYTF	TGCGCCAGCAGCCACGCAGTCGGGACAGGGGATGGCTACACCTTC
TRBD1	TRBV27	TRBJ1-1	CASSYRGSPRIEAFF	TGTGCCAGCAGTTACAGGGGATCGCCCCGCATTGAAGCTTTCTTT
-	TRBV2	TRBJ1-4	CASSVLEKLFF	TGTGCCAGCAGTGTATTAGAAAAACTGTTTTTT
TRBD1	TRBV27	TRBJ1-1	CASRTGVHGNTEAFF	TGTGCCAGCCGGACAGGGGTCCACGGGAACACTGAAGCTTTCTTT
TRBD1	TRBV2	TRBJ2-7	CASTDRGYEQYF	TGTGCCAGCACTGACAGGGGGTATGAGCAGTACTTC
-	TRBV4-1	TRBJ1-4	CASSQVFGATNEKLFF	TGCGCCAGCAGCCAAGTTTTTGGCGCAACTAATGAAAAACTGTTTTTT
-	TRBV7-8	TRBJ2-7	CASSLTRGAQYEQYF	TGTGCCAGCAGCTTAACACGGGGAGCCCAGTACGAGCAGTACTTC
-	TRBV19	TRBJ1-5	CASSIIGTGLSNQPQHF	TGTGCCAGTAGTATAATCGGAACAGGGTTGAGCAATCAGCCCCAGCATTTT
-	TRBV29-1	TRBJ2-2	CGGGAAPGELFF	TGCGGGGGGGGCGCGGCCCCCGGGGAGCTGTTTTTT
-	TRBV10-1	TRBJ1-2	CATRKTYGYTF	TGCGCCACGCGAAAGACCTATGGCTACACCTTC
-	TRBV9	TRBJ2-1	CASSSPLYNEQFF	TGTGCCAGCAGCTCACCCCTTTACAATGAGCAGTTCTTC
-	TRBV12-5	TRBJ2-6	CASGPGGTGANVLTF	TGTGCTAGTGGCCCAGGGGGGACTGGGGCCAACGTCCTGACTTTC
-	TRBV2	TRBJ2-5	CASPTGLQETQYF	TGTGCCAGCCCCACGGGACTCCAAGAGACCCAGTACTTC